The 3 T cell receptor beta chains below all came from one sample that was sequenced in a study of blood T cell repertoires in COVID-19. Profiled with immunoSEQ multiplex PCR; TCRdb holds only in-frame clones, not every one. The table includes a few hundred thousand clones, about 83% detected once. Material for sequencing was peripheral blood. The receptors here all came from a man older than 75 with acute or convalescent COVID-19.

V is TRBV27 and J is TRBJ1-2; TRBD1 agrees at 11 bases. The CDR3 contains 17 residues. With 6 bases clipped from V and 5 bases from J, the junction kept 14 bases outside the gene matches. Germline V CDR1 and CDR2: MNHEY, SMNVEV (reference sequence). The chain's CDR3 is CASSLAGQGAAGYGYTF. The CDR3 region has the DNA TGTGCCAGCAGCCTTGCTGGACAGGGGGCGGCAGGGTATGGCTACACCTTC.

V gene TRBV28 combines with J gene TRBJ1-4; D may be TRBD1 (5 bases). The CDR3 runs to 14 residues. V gave up 9 bases and J gave up 6 bases, with 17 bases separating them. Per germline, CDR1 MDHEN and CDR2 SYDVKM. As DNA, the CDR3 is TGTGCCAGTTCCCGCCCGGGGGGGTATGAAAAACTGTTTTTT. Encoded protein: CASSRPGGYEKLFF.

This clone was detected once. In nucleotides, the CDR3 is TGTGCCAGCAGCTTAGAAGGGGTCAGGGGCAAGGGCTACACCTTC. This sequence encodes CASSLEGVRGKGYTF. V usage is TRBV7-2 and J usage is TRBJ1-2; a weak D match, TRBD1 (6 bases). Trimming left V 1 base short and J 8 bases short, with 17 bases between. Germline loops: CDR1 SGHTA, CDR2 FQGNSA. CDR3 size: 15 residues.